This T cell receptor beta chain was observed in a study of shared T cell receptors in the human thymus. Assay used: immunoSEQ multiplex PCR; TCRdb lists only in-frame clones, some missing. The data contain roughly 660,000 clones, more than 75% of them singletons. V lost 4 bases, J lost 3 bases, and 2 bases lay in between. The CDR3 loop spans 11 amino acids. Germline CDR1 reads SGHAT; CDR2 reads FQNNGV. The sample was also reused in another study, on human thymus T cells. Per that study: Related research reported highly overlapping thymic repertoires among unrelated individuals.

The chain joins TRBV11-2 to TRBJ2-3; D gene unclear. The sample taken for sequencing was thymocytes. This receptor was taken from a boy under two years old with a congenital heart defect. CDR3 coding DNA: TGTGCCAGCAGCTCAACAGATACGCAGTATTTT. This sequence encodes CASSSTDTQYF.